This TCR beta chain came from a study of T cells after yellow fever vaccination. General study results and limits: High-abundance clonotypes from the bulk population could contaminate FACS-sorted repertoires. The booster saw the reappearance of most primary-vaccination clones (approximately 96% CD4, 70% to 90% CD8).

This clonotype came up many times. Its target is unknown. This CDR3 is 14 amino acids long. Germline V gene data show CDR1 as DFQATT and CDR2 as SNEGSKA (reference sequence). V trimming: 1 base; J trimming: 3 bases; junction bases outside the gene matches: 2. One entry per CDR3 protein results from TCRdb running MiXCR on the 5' RACE reads. This table has about 630,000 distinct CDR3 sequences, more than 9% appearing once. The rearrangement links TRBV20-1 to TRBJ1-3; 8 nucleotides line up with TRBD1. The sequence derives from a man aged 25-45 years who received the YFV17D yellow fever vaccine. The material sequenced was PBMCs, taken on the day of the yellow fever booster vaccination. CDR3 residues: CSARAGGGGNTIYF. CDR3 nucleotides: TGCAGTGCTAGAGCAGGGGGCGGTGGAAACACCATATATTTT.